These T cell receptor beta chains were read from a single sample in a study of blood T cell repertoires in COVID-19. Clones were sequenced by immunoSEQ multiplex PCR, and TCRdb holds only the in-frame ones, with some missing. The sample holds about 120,000 clones, about 83% seen once. Sequenced: peripheral blood. The receptors derive from a man in his sixties with acute or convalescent COVID-19. Both conserved end residues are trimmed from each CDR3. The D gene is left open where the match is weak.

>TRBD2|TRBV29-1|TRBJ2-1
SVARAGGHYNEQF
>-|TRBV3-1/TRBV3-2|TRBJ1-5
ASSADTNQPQH
>-|TRBV11-2|TRBJ2-3
ASSLGLTSRDTQY
>-|TRBV19|TRBJ1-5
ASSQGAQPQH
>-|TRBV27|TRBJ1-4
ATLDSVNEKLF
>-|TRBV30|TRBJ2-5
AWSPYVGVETQY
>-|TRBV30|TRBJ1-6
AWNLGGQFSPLH
>TRBD2|TRBV4-2|TRBJ2-7
ASSQSQGLAGVDEQY
>-|TRBV19|TRBJ2-1
ASSPGVGEQF
>-|TRBV5-5|TRBJ1-1
ASSPEEGRTEAF
>TRBD2|TRBV5-1|TRBJ2-5
ASSLEASGPMETQY
>TRBD1|TRBV3-1/TRBV3-2|TRBJ1-1
ASSLIRTGADTEAF
>-|TRBV27|TRBJ1-5
ASSSLGRRHQH
>-|TRBV6-1|TRBJ1-6
ASSEVGDGSPLH
>-|TRBV12-3/TRBV12-4|TRBJ2-3
ASSQPRNTQY
>-|TRBV4-3|TRBJ1-1
ASSLGRATEAF
>-|TRBV28|TRBJ1-5
ASSLDIRSREGNQPQH
>-|TRBV7-6|TRBJ2-1
ASSSHPSSYNEQF
>TRBD2|TRBV6-4|TRBJ2-3
ASSPFGTSGPRGADTQY
>-|TRBV11-2|TRBJ2-7
ASSPGTHSYEQY
>TRBD2|TRBV19|TRBJ2-3
ASSAGLAGESDTQY
>-|TRBV28|TRBJ1-5
ASSSTPGRTQPQH
>-|TRBV7-8|TRBJ2-1
ASSFLGGRAYYNEQF
>TRBD1|TRBV27|TRBJ2-7
ASSNRDRGDLYEQY
>TRBD1|TRBV6-5|TRBJ1-5
ASRATGTSNQPQH
>TRBD2|TRBV2|TRBJ2-1
ASSGIAGEGNEQF
>TRBD1|TRBV6-7|TRBJ2-3
ASSYRGQFTDTQY
>TRBD2|TRBV14|TRBJ2-7
ASKSGRATGEQY
>TRBD1|TRBV18|TRBJ2-3
ASSPSTRGLGTDTQY
>-|TRBV18|TRBJ1-4
ASSRDRTTNEKLF
>-|TRBV6-5|TRBJ2-3
ASSYQSGGGRDTQY
>-|TRBV6-1|TRBJ2-7
ASSELPLSEQY
>TRBD2|TRBV30|TRBJ2-3
AWRAGTSGIDTQY
>-|TRBV4-3|TRBJ2-3
ASSHRVVVDAADTQY
>-|TRBV20-1|TRBJ1-2
SARDLYGYT
>-|TRBV28|TRBJ2-1
ASSPLTGYNEQF
>TRBD1|TRBV2|TRBJ1-5
ASSQGGGPQH
>TRBD1|TRBV19|TRBJ1-5
ASSWDSDLSNQPQH
>-|TRBV13|TRBJ2-3
ASSQDTYKQY
>-|TRBV30|TRBJ2-2
AWSNQALMTGELF
>TRBD2|TRBV10-3|TRBJ2-1
ATAGLAGSYNEQF
>-|TRBV7-2|TRBJ1-5
ASSLALQQPQH
>-|TRBV13|TRBJ2-5
ASTRVGGPEGETQY
>-|TRBV5-8|TRBJ1-4
ASSLNGLEKLF
>TRBD1|TRBV24-1|TRBJ2-1
ATSDPRHPGQRNEQF
>TRBD1|TRBV6-2/TRBV6-3|TRBJ2-7
ASSRQGFVYEQY
>TRBD2|TRBV7-8|TRBJ2-1
ASSLQILAGGPVGNEQF
>TRBD1|TRBV27|TRBJ1-2
ASSSDRVKGYT
>TRBD1|TRBV15|TRBJ1-6
ATTLGTGGSPLH
>-|TRBV7-9|TRBJ1-4
ASGRGGETEKLF
>TRBD2|TRBV29-1|TRBJ2-1
SVPLAGAYNEQF
>TRBD1|TRBV18|TRBJ1-1
ASSPRQGGTEAF
>TRBD1|TRBV7-9|TRBJ2-2
ASSPTGETGELF
>-|TRBV9|TRBJ2-5
ASSVEQGQQETQY
>TRBD1|TRBV9|TRBJ2-6
ASSAPWDRGAGANVLT
>-|TRBV5-1|TRBJ2-7
ASSLVRGIGEQY
>-|TRBV7-2|TRBJ2-3
ASTPDYSTDTQY
>TRBD2|TRBV5-1|TRBJ2-2
ASSTRLAPNTGELF